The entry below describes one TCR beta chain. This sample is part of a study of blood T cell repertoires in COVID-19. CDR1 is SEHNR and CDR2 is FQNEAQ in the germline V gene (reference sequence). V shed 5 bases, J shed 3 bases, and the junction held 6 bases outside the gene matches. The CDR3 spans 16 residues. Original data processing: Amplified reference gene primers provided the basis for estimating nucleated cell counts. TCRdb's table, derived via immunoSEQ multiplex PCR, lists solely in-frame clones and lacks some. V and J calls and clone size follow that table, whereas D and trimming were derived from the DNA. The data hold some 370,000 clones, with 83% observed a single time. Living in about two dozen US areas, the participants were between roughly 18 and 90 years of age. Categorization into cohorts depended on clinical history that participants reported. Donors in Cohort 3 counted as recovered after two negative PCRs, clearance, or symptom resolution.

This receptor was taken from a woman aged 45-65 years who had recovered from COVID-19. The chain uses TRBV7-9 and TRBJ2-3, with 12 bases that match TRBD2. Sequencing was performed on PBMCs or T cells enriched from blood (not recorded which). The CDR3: CASSTGLAGTTDTQYF. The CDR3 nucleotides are TGTGCCAGCAGCACTGGACTAGCGGGGACAACAGATACGCAGTATTTT. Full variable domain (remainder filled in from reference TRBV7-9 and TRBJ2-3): DTGVSQNPRHKITKRGQNVTFRCDPISEHNRLYWYRQTLGQGPEFLTYFQNEAQLEKSRLLSDRFSAERPKGSFSTLEIQRTEQGDSAMYLCASSTGLAGTTDTQYFGPGTRLTVL.